This section outlines one T cell receptor (beta chain) sequence together with its context. No antigen is known for it. No clone much larger than this one lies a single base away; base qualities are absent. The cohort was made up of 666 healthy bone marrow donors. At the time of sampling, all cohort members were nominally healthy, though unrecorded immune exposures were likely present. The donor was CMV seropositive and belonged to the group of a few hundred seropositive cohort members. A peripheral blood sample was provided by each donor, and peripheral blood mononuclear cells were used for TCR beta sequencing. The Qiagen DNeasy Blood Extraction Kit was used to extract genomic DNA from the blood cell samples. Inclusive of the bounding cysteine and phenylalanine, the CDR3 is 15 residues long. Only CDR3 DNA is held: 45 bases, read in frame from base 1. Unmatched junction bases come to 7, with V trimmed by 1 base and J by 4 bases. The CDR1 and CDR2 encoded by the germline V gene are SGHTS and YDEGEE.

These data come from a study of cytomegalovirus exposure and HLA in healthy donors (dated by TCRdb to the late 2010s). About the full investigation: An earlier analysis of roughly 630 of the donors reported about 250 Gb of sequence data and 100 million to 130 million unique TCR beta sequences from 190 million or so T cells. An early release covering roughly 580 HLA-typed donors comprised roughly 300 gigabases of sequencing data and tens of millions of unique TCR sequences. Among the roughly 400 genotyped donors, approximately 77% belonged to the genetic ancestry cluster associated with self-reported Caucasian donors. The aim of the study was to test whether cataloging public T cell receptors could identify signatures of past pathogen exposure. The study profiled the T cell repertoires of hundreds of subjects by immunosequencing and related them to cytomegalovirus serostatus. A separate validation cohort of roughly 130 different subjects was used in addition to the approximately 670-subject first cohort. High-throughput TCR immunosequencing, statistical association of individual TCRs with disease status, and machine learning were combined to predict cytomegalovirus infection status. A later analysis re-examined previously published TCR beta repertoires from just over 650 donors and added high-resolution HLA genotyping to investigate patterns of TCR occurrence. Rather than drawing on any new phenotypic data, the later analysis identified candidate immune exposures from TCR beta sequences and the way those sequences occurred across donors. In an earlier analysis of 587 of the donors, high-throughput TCR beta sequencing was used to judge whether each TCR beta V gene segment behaved as functional or pseudogenic. Donor age, sex, ethnicity and CMV serostatus were compiled together with the repertoire data. In a later genetic analysis, genome-wide SNP genotypes for about 55% of the roughly 670 donors were used, and that subset was treated as a discovery cohort. All discovery cohort repertoires had been generated on a single sequencing platform. Class I and class II HLA loci were covered by the typing at four-digit resolution. Typing coverage varied by locus: about 629-640 donors for A, B, C, DRB1 and DQB1; approximately 520 for DQA1; over 600 for DPA1; under 490 for DPB1. Because of strong linkage in the cohort, 5 or 6 DR-DQ haplotypes were treated as single units for association and clustering. Among some 400 genotyped donors of the cohort, an average of approximately 220,000 unique TCR beta nucleotide sequences was sequenced per donor, of which about 20% were non-productive. Paper-wide results and their limitations: A further reported finding was that TCR beta sequences accurately predicted the HLA-A and HLA-B alleles for most subjects in the first cohort. It was suggested by the authors that the approach could potentially be generalized to other disease states and immunological phenotypes. The sequencing pipeline was judged likely to have produced a cluster of highly shared sequence variants as a technical artifact. A later analysis found that most CMV-associated TCR beta chains appeared HLA-restricted, with HLA associations seemingly driven largely by CMV exposure. CMV serostatus was the only immune exposure information available for the cohort. Because HLA typing was missing for some donors at each locus, association tests included only the typed subset. The classifier was reported to diagnose cytomegalovirus status with high specificity and sensitivity in both the original cohort and the validation cohort. According to a later genetic analysis, donors in an Asian-associated ancestry cluster had fewer N-insertions in productive TCRs than the roughly 700-donor mean. A later genetic analysis associated a missense DCLRE1C variant with V-gene and J-gene trimming of TCR beta chains, and an independent cohort replicated the association. Across donors, most TCR sequences were observed very rarely, whereas some public TCRs were present in many individuals. The study listed approximately 150 TCR beta chains as associated with cytomegalovirus. At a false discovery rate of 0.05, a later analysis linked 16,951 TCR beta sequences to specific HLA alleles. Three of the identified cytomegalovirus-associated TCR beta chains were confirmed in vitro to be specific for cytomegalovirus antigens. In an earlier analysis of 587 of the donors, most TCR beta V segments appeared in productive rearrangements about 87% or about 30% of the time, broadly matching IMGT annotations. Because counts were too low, roughly 16 rarely observed V segments, including chromosome 9 orphons, were left out of the earlier analysis of about 620 of the donors. The 87-base-pair reads could not distinguish some IMGT-functional V segments, including TRBV6-2 and TRBV6-3, so those segments were excluded. Presence/absence analyses assumed roughly uniform sequencing depth across donors, an assumption that may not hold. Linkage disequilibrium might explain the correlated functional status among segregating V segments, but an unknown experimental factor could not be excluded. Several of the top co-occurrence clusters appeared to be linked to parvovirus B19, influenza, CMV and Epstein-Barr virus, according to a later analysis. In a later analysis, HLA-associated TCR beta chains were found to be more clonally expanded and to have lower generation probabilities than equally common non-associated chains. According to a later analysis, TCR association rates differed among HLA loci, with DRB1 alleles showing the most associated TCRs and HLA-C alleles showing the fewest. When HLA alleles, especially DR and DQ, strongly co-occurred, attributing TCR associations to individual alleles was difficult. Only TCR beta chains were sequenced in this cohort, and the absence of alpha or paired-chain data limited detectable features.

Library construction relied on the immunoSEQ multiplex PCR assay. A mixture of 60 forward primers for TCR Vbeta segments and 13 reverse primers for TCR Jbeta segments was used in the multiplex PCR. The CDR3 region of rearranged TCR beta genes was amplified from genomic DNA by a multiplex PCR assay. The Illumina HiSeq System was used to sequence the amplified TCR beta libraries as 87-base-pair reads. Per the authors' processing: A later analysis counted about 80 million unique TCR beta chains across the 500 to 850 repertoires, and 10 million to 11 million of these chains were shared by at least two donors. A nearest-neighbor algorithm error-corrected the raw reads and collapsed the reads into unique sequences, merging closely related sequences to remove PCR and sequencing errors. To assign V, D and J gene segments, CDR3 sequences were aligned to IMGT reference sequences. For a sequence to be retained, at least a six-nucleotide match to both a V gene segment and a J gene segment was required. Rearrangements were called productive when the CDR3 lacked stop codons and stayed in frame with V and J; all others were non-productive. Following IMGT convention, CDR3 was defined as the stretch from the second conserved V-encoded cysteine to the conserved J-encoded phenylalanine. The earlier analysis of about 610 of the donors excluded any sequence lacking an unambiguous match to a single V gene segment. An earlier analysis of approximately 590 of the donors called V segments functional above 56.7% productive rearrangements and segregating when the between-donor standard deviation exceeded 5%. A statistical classification framework was built for diagnosing cytomegalovirus status from the catalog of TCR beta chain sequences. V and J gene assignment, in a later analysis, came from comparing TCR nucleotide sequences with IMGT/GENE-DB human TR gene sequences. In a later analysis, CDR3 sequences and most-parsimonious VDJ recombination scenarios were assigned using the TCRdist pipeline. A later analysis defined each TCR beta chain by its CDR3 amino acid sequence plus V-gene family, and excluded reads lacking a unique V-gene family. To address suspected cross-contamination and a sequencing artifact, a later analysis removed several hundred highly shared, low-generation-probability nucleotide sequences. For each public chain, a later analysis derived a clonal expansion index from normalized ranks of inferred template counts within each repertoire. A later analysis computed generation probabilities with a VDJ recombination model fitted to out-of-frame rearrangements, and checked the results against IGoR. In a later analysis, hypergeometric tests were used to score TCR-TCR, TCR-HLA and TCR-CMV co-occurrence, with a repertoire-size bias correction applied to TCR pairs. False discovery rates were estimated in a later analysis by permuting HLA or CMV assignments 20 times. In a later analysis, co-occurring TCRs were grouped using DBSCAN, with TCRdist sequence similarity added in when clustering inside HLA-allele-positive subsets. Repertoires with fewer than 30,000 or more than 120,000 public chains were left out of co-occurrence clustering, as were four to six repertoires with anomalous nucleotide sharing. TCRdb took this table from immuneACCESS and kept in-frame rearrangements with V and J called. Such tables lack part of the clones; where checked against another copy, unresolved V genes explain under half of the gap, and the rest is unexplained. That table gives V, J and clone size, and the DNA gave D and trimming. This sample comprises some 150,000 clones, roughly 82% of them detected only once. The ten largest clones represent roughly 10% of the sample.

The clonotype was recovered from a man in his fifties or sixties in good health and CMV-seropositive. This chain joins TRBV5-8 to TRBJ1-1; 7 bases in between match TRBD1. The sample consisted of PBMCs. The DNA reads as follows: TGTGCCAGCAGCTTGACAGGGGTATACTCCACTGAAGCTTTCTTT. It codes for CASSLTGVYSTEAFF.